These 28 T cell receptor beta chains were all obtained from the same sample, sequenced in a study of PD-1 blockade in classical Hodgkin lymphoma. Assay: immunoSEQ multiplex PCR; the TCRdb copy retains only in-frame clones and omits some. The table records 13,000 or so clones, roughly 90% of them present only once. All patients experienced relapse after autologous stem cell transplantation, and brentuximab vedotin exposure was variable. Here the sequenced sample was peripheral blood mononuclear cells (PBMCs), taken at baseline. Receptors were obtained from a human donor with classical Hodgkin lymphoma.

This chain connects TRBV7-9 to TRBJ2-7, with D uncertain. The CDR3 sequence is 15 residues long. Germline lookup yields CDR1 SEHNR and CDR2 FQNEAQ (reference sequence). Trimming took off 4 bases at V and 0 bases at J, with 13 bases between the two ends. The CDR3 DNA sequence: TGTGCCAGCAGCTCTTGGGTACACCACTCCTACGAGCAGTACTTC. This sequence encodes CASSSWVHHSYEQYF. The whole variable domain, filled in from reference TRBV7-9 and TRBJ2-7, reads DTGVSQNPRHKITKRGQNVTFRCDPISEHNRLYWYRQTLGQGPEFLTYFQNEAQLEKSRLLSDRFSAERPKGSFSTLEIQRTEQGDSAMYLCASSSWVHHSYEQYFGPGTRLTVT.

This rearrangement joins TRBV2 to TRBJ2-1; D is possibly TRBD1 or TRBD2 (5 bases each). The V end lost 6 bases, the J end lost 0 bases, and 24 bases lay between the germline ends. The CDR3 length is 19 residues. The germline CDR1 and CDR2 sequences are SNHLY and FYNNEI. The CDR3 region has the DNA TGTGCCAGCAGCCCCTGGTCCCCCGGGGCCGTGAGCTCCTACAATGAGCAGTTCTTC. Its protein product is CASSPWSPGAVSSYNEQFF.

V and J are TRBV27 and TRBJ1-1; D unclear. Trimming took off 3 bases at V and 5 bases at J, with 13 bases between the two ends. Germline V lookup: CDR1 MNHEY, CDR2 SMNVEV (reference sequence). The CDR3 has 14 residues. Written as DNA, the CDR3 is TGTGCCAGCAGTTTCGACCTCAGAGGGACTGAAGCTTTCTTT. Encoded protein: CASSFDLRGTEAFF.

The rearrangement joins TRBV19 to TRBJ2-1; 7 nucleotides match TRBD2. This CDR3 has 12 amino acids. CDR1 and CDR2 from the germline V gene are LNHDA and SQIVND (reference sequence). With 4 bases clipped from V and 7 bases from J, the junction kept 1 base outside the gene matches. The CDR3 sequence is CASSRLANEQFF. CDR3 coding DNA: TGTGCCAGTAGTAGACTAGCTAATGAGCAGTTCTTC.

CDR3 region: CASNGRGGETQYF. CDR3 DNA: TGTGCCAGCAACGGGAGGGGGGGGGAGACCCAGTACTTC. The J gene is TRBJ2-5, the V gene TRBV6-5; 8 nucleotides match TRBD2. CDR1 is MNHEY and CDR2 is SVGAGI in the germline V gene. The CDR3 runs 13 residues. Trimming took 7 bases from V and 5 from J; bases not matched to a gene: 6.

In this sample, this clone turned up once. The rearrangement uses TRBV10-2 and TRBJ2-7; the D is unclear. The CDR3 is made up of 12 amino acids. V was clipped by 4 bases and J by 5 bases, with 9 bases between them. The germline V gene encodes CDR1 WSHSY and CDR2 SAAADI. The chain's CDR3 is CASSVLGDEQYF. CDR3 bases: TGCGCCAGCAGTGTTTTGGGCGACGAGCAGTACTTC.

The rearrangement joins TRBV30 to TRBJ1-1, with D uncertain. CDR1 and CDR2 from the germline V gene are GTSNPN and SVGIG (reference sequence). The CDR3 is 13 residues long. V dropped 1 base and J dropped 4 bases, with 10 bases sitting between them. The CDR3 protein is CAWSGGGGTEAFF. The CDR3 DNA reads TGTGCCTGGAGTGGCGGAGGAGGCACTGAAGCTTTCTTT.

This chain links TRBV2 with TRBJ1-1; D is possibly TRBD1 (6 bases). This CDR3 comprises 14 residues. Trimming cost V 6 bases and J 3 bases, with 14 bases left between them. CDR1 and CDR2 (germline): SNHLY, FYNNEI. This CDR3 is CASRRGGADTEAFF. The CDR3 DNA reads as TGTGCCAGCAGGAGAGGGGGGGCTGACACTGAAGCTTTCTTT.

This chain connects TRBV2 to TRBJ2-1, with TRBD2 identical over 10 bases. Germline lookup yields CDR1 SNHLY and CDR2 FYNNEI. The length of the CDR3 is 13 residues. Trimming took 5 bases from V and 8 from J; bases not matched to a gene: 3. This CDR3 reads CASSKRGGYEQFF. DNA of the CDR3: TGTGCCAGCAGTAAGCGGGGGGGCTATGAGCAGTTCTTC.

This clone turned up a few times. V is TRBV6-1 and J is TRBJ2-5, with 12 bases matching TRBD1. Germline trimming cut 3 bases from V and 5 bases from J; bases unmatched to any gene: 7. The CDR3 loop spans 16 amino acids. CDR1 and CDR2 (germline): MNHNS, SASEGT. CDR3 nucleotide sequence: TGTGCCAGCAGTGATTGGTCGGGACAGGGGGCTGAGACCCAGTACTTC. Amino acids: CASSDWSGQGAETQYF.

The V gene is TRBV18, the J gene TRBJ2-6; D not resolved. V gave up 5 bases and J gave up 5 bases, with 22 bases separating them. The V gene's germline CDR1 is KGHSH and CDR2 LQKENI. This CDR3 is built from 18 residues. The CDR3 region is CASSRSTHLQSRANVLTF. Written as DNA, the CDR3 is TGTGCCAGCTCAAGAAGCACACATTTACAAAGTCGGGCCAACGTCCTGACTTTC.

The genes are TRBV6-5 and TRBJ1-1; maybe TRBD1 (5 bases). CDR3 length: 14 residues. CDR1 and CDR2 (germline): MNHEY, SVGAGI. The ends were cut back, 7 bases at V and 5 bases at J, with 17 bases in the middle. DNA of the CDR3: TGTGCCAGCAACCTTATGGGGGGGAGAACTGAAGCTTTCTTT. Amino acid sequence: CASNLMGGRTEAFF.

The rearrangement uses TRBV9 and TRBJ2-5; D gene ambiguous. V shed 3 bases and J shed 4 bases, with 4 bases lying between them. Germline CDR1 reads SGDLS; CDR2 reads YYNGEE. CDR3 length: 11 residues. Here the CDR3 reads CASSATETQYF. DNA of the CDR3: TGTGCCAGCAGCGCCACAGAGACCCAGTACTTC.

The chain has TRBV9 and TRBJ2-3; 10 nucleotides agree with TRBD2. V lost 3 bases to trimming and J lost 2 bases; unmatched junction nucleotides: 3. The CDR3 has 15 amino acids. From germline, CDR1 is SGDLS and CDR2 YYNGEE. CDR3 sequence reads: CASSASGGDTDTQYF. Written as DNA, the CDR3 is TGTGCCAGCAGCGCTAGCGGGGGTGACACAGATACGCAGTATTTT.

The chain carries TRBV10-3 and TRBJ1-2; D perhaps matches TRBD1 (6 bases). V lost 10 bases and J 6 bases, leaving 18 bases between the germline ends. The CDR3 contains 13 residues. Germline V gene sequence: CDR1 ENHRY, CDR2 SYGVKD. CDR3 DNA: TGTGCCAGCAGAGAACAGGGAGGCCATGGCTACACCTTC. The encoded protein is CASREQGGHGYTF.

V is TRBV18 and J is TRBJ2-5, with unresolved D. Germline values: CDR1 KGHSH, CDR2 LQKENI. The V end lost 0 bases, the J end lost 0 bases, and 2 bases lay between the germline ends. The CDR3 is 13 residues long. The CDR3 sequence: CASSPPYQETQYF. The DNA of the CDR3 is TGTGCCAGCTCACCACCCTACCAAGAGACCCAGTACTTC.

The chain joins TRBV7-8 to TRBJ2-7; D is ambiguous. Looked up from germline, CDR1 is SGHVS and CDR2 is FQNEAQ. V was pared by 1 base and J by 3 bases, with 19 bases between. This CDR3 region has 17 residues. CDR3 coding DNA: TGTGCCAGCAGCTTAGTAGGCTCGGAAGACCAAGTCTACGAGCAGTACTTC. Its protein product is CASSLVGSEDQVYEQYF.

The CDR3 DNA is TGTGCCAGCAGGTATGATCTGTACACTGAAGCTTTCTTT. The encoded protein is CASRYDLYTEAFF. V is TRBV5-6 and J is TRBJ1-1, with D unresolved. V was pared by 5 bases and J by 3 bases, with 11 bases between. This CDR3 has 13 residues. CDR1 is SGHDT, CDR2 YYEEEE, per germline.

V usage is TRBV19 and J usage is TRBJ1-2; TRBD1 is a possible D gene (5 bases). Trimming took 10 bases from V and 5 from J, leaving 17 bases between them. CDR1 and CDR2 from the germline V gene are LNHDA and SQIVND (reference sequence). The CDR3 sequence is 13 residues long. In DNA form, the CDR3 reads TGTGCCACCCAGGAGGACACTCTGTATGGCTACACCTTC. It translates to CATQEDTLYGYTF. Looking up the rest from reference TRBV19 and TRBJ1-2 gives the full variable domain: DGGITQSPKYLFRKEGQNVTLSCEQNLNHDAMYWYRQDPGQGLRLIYYSQIVNDFQKGDIAEGYSVSREKKESFPLTVTSAQKNPTAFYLCATQEDTLYGYTFGSGTRLTVV.

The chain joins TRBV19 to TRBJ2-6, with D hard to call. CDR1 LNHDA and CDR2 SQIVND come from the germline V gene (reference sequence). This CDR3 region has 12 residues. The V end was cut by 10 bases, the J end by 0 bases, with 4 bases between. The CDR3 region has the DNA TGTGCCACGGCCTCTGGGGCCAACGTCCTGACTTTC. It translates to CATASGANVLTF.

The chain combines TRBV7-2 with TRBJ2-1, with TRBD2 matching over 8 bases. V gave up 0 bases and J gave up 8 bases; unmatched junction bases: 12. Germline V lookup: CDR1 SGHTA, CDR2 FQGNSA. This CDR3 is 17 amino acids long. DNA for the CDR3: TGTGCCAGCAGCTTAGCGGCTGGGCGGGAGCGGGGGCATGAGCAGTTCTTC. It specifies CASSLAAGRERGHEQFF.

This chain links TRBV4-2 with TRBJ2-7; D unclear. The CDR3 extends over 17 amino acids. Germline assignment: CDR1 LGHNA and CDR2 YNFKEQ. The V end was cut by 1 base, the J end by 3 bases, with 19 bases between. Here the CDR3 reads CASSQVGLLGSYYEQYF. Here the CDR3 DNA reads TGTGCCAGCAGCCAAGTAGGGTTACTGGGATCCTACTACGAGCAGTACTTC.

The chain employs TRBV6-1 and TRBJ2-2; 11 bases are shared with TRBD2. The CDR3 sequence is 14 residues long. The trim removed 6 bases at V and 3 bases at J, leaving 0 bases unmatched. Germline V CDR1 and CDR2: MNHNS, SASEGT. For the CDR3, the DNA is TGTGCCAGCAGACTAGCGGGGGACACCGGGGAGCTGTTTTTT. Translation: CASRLAGDTGELFF.

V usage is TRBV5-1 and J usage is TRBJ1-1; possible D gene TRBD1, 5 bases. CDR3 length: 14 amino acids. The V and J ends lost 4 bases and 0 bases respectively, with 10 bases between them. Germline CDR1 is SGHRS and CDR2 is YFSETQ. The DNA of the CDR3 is TGCGCCAGCAGCCCGGGGACGCTGAACACTGAAGCTTTCTTT. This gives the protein CASSPGTLNTEAFF. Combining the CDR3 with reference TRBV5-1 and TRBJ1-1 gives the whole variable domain KAGVTQTPRYLIKTRGQQVTLSCSPISGHRSVSWYQQTPGQGLQFLFEYFSETQRNKGNFPGRFSGRQFSNSRSEMNVSTLELGDSALYLCASSPGTLNTEAFFGQGTRLTVV.

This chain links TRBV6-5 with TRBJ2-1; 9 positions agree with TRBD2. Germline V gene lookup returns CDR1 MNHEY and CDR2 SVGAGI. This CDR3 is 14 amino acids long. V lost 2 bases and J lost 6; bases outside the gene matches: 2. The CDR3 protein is CASSYSGRSNEQFF. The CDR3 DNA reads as TGTGCCAGCAGTTACAGCGGGAGGTCCAATGAGCAGTTCTTC.

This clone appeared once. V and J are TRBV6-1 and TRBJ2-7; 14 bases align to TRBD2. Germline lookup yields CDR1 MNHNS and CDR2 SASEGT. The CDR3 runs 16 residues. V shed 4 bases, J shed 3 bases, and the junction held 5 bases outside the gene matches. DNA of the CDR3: TGTGCCAGCAGTGTTGGACTAGCGGGAGGCCTCTACGAGCAGTACTTC. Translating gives CASSVGLAGGLYEQYF.

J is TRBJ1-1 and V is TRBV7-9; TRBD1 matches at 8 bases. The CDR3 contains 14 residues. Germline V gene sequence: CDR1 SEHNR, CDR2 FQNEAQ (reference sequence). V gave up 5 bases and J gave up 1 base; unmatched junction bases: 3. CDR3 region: CASSRDRRNTEAFF. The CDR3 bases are TGTGCCAGCAGCCGGGACAGGCGGAACACTGAAGCTTTCTTT.

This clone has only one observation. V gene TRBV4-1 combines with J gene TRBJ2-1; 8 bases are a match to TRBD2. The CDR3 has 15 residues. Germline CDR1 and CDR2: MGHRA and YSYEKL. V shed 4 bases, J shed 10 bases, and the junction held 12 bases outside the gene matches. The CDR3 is CASSRPGGTLLEQFF. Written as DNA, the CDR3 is TGCGCCAGCAGCCGTCCGGGGGGGACCCTTTTGGAGCAGTTCTTC.